Presented here are 3 T cell receptor beta chains from one specimen sequenced in a study of shared clonotypes between healthy human individuals. Only CD45RO-negative cells positively selected for CCR7 counted as naive CD8 cells, so terminally differentiated effector memory CD45RA+ cells were excluded. The method was immunoSEQ multiplex PCR; TCRdb's version includes in-frame clones alone and lacks a portion of them. The sample carries about 2.1 million clones, about 93% recorded once. The material sequenced was naive CD8+ T cells from PBMCs. These receptors came from a young man in good health. Some clones in this sample may be carry-over from other donors' samples.

The V gene is TRBV14, the J gene TRBJ1-2, with 9 positions matching TRBD1. CDR1 is SGHDN, CDR2 FVKESK, per germline. Trimming removed 4 bases from V and 8 bases from J; junction bases left unmatched: 8. The CDR3 has 14 amino acids. The CDR3 DNA follows: TGTGCCAGCAGCCGCTGGGACAGGGTTTTAGGCTACACCTTC. It yields the protein CASSRWDRVLGYTF.

This chain uses TRBV9 with TRBJ2-2; 7 nucleotides match TRBD2. The CDR3 length is 14 residues. CDR1 and CDR2 (germline): SGDLS, YYNGEE. Trimming removed 10 bases from V and 1 base from J; junction bases left unmatched: 7. CDR3 nucleotides: TGTGCCTGTGAAAGCGGGATGAACACCGGGGAGCTGTTTTTT. Residues: CACESGMNTGELFF.

For this clone: One end of the junction is discordant with germline, which a read error may explain. The chain has TRBV7-9 and TRBJ1-1; no reliable D call. The CDR3 contains 14 residues. Germline loops: CDR1 SEHNR, CDR2 FQNEAQ (reference sequence). DNA of the CDR3: TGTGCCAGCAGCTTAGAGTCCGGACCGACTCCGTCGCTCTTT. It translates to CASSLESGPTPSLF.